A few counts support the clone carrying this TCR beta chain. Its specificity is unknown. This CDR3 comprises 14 residues. CDR1 SGHRS and CDR2 YFSETQ come from the germline V gene. Between the trimmed V and J ends, which lost 2 bases and 2 bases, there was a span of 11 bases. Tagging with unique molecular identifiers was a feature of the TCR beta cDNA libraries. TCRdb recomputed calls from the PCR reads with MiXCR, one row per CDR3 protein. The data contain fewer than 850,000 distinct CDR3 sequences, 35% to 55% of them singletons. This sample is part of a study of post-analysis software for immune sequencing data. Study results and caveats: Higher frequency in patients than in controls was seen for roughly five TRBV segments, with TRBV5-6, TRBV5-1 and TRBV20-1 among them.

Sequencing used blood. The chain is built from TRBV5-1 and TRBJ2-7, with D hard to call. The origin of this receptor is a girl aged 5-17 years with multiple sclerosis. The CDR3 spells CASSLDGVPYEQYF. The CDR3 bases are TGCGCCAGCAGCTTAGATGGGGTCCCCTACGAGCAGTACTTC.